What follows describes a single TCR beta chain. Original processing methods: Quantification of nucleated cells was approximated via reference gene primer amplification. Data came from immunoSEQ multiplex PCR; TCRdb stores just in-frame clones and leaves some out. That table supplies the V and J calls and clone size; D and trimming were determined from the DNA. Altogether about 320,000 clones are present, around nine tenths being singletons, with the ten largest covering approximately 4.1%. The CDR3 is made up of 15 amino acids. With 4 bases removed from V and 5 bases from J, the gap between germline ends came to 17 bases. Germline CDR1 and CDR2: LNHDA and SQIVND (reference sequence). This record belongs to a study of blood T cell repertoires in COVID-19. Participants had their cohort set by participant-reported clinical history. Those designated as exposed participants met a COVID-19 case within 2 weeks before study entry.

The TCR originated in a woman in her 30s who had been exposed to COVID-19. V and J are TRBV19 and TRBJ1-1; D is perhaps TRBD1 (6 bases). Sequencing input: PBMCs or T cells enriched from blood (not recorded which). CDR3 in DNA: TGTGCCAGTAGTAGGTTTAGACAGGTAGGGACTGAAGCTTTCTTT. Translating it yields CASSRFRQVGTEAFF.